Below, 8 T cell receptor beta chains from the same sample are listed, as sequenced in a study of blood T cell repertoires in COVID-19. Data came from immunoSEQ multiplex PCR; TCRdb stores just in-frame clones and leaves some out. The sample lists some 300,000 clones, just under 90% occurring once. Material for sequencing was PBMCs or T cells enriched from blood (not recorded which). These receptors were collected from a woman aged 50 to 60 who had been exposed to COVID-19.

A single count supports this clone. The chain uses TRBV30 and TRBJ2-1, with D perhaps matching TRBD2 (5 bases). CDR3 length equals 15 residues. V lost 0 bases, J lost 1 base, and 10 bases lay in between. Germline V gene lookup returns CDR1 GTSNPN and CDR2 SVGIG (reference sequence). In nucleotides, the CDR3 is TGTGCCTGGAGTGTACGAGCGGCATCCTACAATGAGCAGTTCTTC. Its protein product is CAWSVRAASYNEQFF. Variable domain in full (rest from reference TRBV30 and TRBJ2-1): SQTIHQWPATLVQPVGSPLSLECTVEGTSNPNLYWYRQAAGRGLQLLFYSVGIGQISSEVPQNLSASRPQDRQFILSSKKLLLSDSGFYLCAWSVRAASYNEQFFGPGTRLTVL.

The gene calls are TRBV28 and TRBJ2-5; TRBD1 matches 11 bases. CDR3 length equals 16 residues. Germline CDR1 MDHEN, CDR2 SYDVKM. V trimming: 4 bases; J trimming: 4 bases; junction bases outside the gene matches: 8. This CDR3 reads CASSSRDRGGRETQYF. The CDR3 bases are TGTGCCAGCAGTTCCCGGGACAGGGGGGGGAGAGAGACCCAGTACTTC.

This clone was seen only a few times. The chain recombines TRBV10-1 with TRBJ1-2; a possible D gene is TRBD1 (5 bases). The CDR3 has 13 amino acids. V shed 6 bases and J shed 4 bases, with 12 bases lying between them. CDR1 WNHNN and CDR2 SYGVQD come from the germline V gene (reference sequence). Here the CDR3 reads CASSGTTTYGYTF. The CDR3 DNA sequence: TGCGCCAGCAGCGGGACTACTACCTATGGCTACACCTTC.

The gene calls are TRBV7-9 and TRBJ2-7; perhaps TRBD2 as D (6 bases). CDR1 is SEHNR and CDR2 is FQNEAQ in the germline V gene (reference sequence). V lost 0 bases and J lost 0, with 6 bases in between. The CDR3 covers 14 residues. This CDR3 is CASSLAEGSYEQYF. The CDR3, as DNA: TGTGCCAGCAGCTTAGCGGAGGGCTCCTACGAGCAGTACTTC.

The chain combines TRBV19 with TRBJ1-5; a possible D gene is TRBD1 (6 bases). The CDR3 is made up of 14 amino acids. V was cut by 4 bases and J by 0 bases, with 7 bases left in between. The germline V gene encodes CDR1 LNHDA and CDR2 SQIVND (reference sequence). In nucleotides, the CDR3 is TGTGCCAGTAGTAGAGGGGGTAGCAATCAGCCCCAGCATTTT. Protein sequence: CASSRGGSNQPQHF.

The rearrangement links TRBV29-1 to TRBJ1-2; maybe TRBD1 (5 bases). CDR1 SQVTM and CDR2 ANQGSEA come from the germline V gene. V was trimmed by 2 bases and J by 4 bases, leaving 11 bases between them. This CDR3 is 13 amino acids long. This CDR3 reads CSVERGTPYGYTF. As DNA, the CDR3 is TGCAGCGTTGAACGGGGGACGCCCTATGGCTACACCTTC.

The V gene is TRBV3-1 (or the pseudogene TRBV3-2), the J gene TRBJ1-5; 7 bases map to TRBD1. V lost 1 base, J lost 6 bases, and 3 bases stayed unmatched. The CDR3 extends over 14 amino acids. Germline V gene sequence: CDR1 LGHDT, CDR2 YNNKEL (reference sequence). CDR3 amino acids: CASSQVPGGQPQHF. The CDR3 DNA is TGTGCCAGCAGCCAAGTTCCAGGGGGTCAGCCCCAGCATTTT.

The V call is TRBV24-1, the J call TRBJ2-7; 7 positions match TRBD1. The germline gives CDR1 KGHDR, CDR2 SFDVKD. The CDR3 totals 15 residues. V lost 3 bases and J lost 3; bases outside the gene matches: 7. The chain's CDR3 is CATSDPMTGSYEQYF. CDR3 nucleotides: TGTGCCACCAGTGATCCGATGACAGGGAGCTACGAGCAGTACTTC.